The clone carrying this TCR beta chain was counted many times. A read error may produce the germline difference seen at one junction end. With a J-beta primer mix and a sample-barcoded 5' primer, a second PCR ran about 6 to 11 cycles. TCRdb fed the 5' RACE reads into MiXCR, producing one record per CDR3 protein. This sample has more than 1,400,000 distinct CDR3 sequences, with 40% to 50% found just once. CDR1 SGHRS and CDR2 YFSETQ come from the germline V gene. CDR3 length equals 15 residues. This specimen comes from a study of blood T cells in healthy people across ages. Sequenced input: blood. The sequence came from a woman aged 18-35 years in good health. V gene TRBV5-1 combines with J gene TRBJ2-6; D not resolved. Here the CDR3 reads CASSLGSSGANVLTF. In DNA form, the CDR3 reads TGTGCCAGCAGTTTAGGCAGCTCTGGGGCCAACGTCCTGACTTTC.